This TCR beta chain was captured by sequencing in a study of PD-1 blockade in classical Hodgkin lymphoma. Sequenced by immunoSEQ multiplex PCR; TCRdb stores in-frame clones only, minus some. The sample has some 49,000 clones, approximately 90% seen once. The CDR3 length is 14 residues. Germline V gene data show CDR1 as MDHEN and CDR2 as SYDVKM. Trimming stripped 2 bases from V and 3 bases from J, with 8 bases between. The time point is: newly diagnosed, previously untreated cHL patient sample. Input material: peripheral blood mononuclear cells (PBMCs). The origin of this receptor is a human donor with classical Hodgkin lymphoma. The V gene is TRBV28, the J gene TRBJ1-5; D ambiguous. CDR3: CASSLILPNQPQHF. In DNA, the CDR3 is TGTGCCAGCAGTTTAATTCTGCCCAATCAGCCCCAGCATTTT. The variable domain in full, with the rest retrieved from reference TRBV28 and TRBJ1-5, is DVKVTQSSRYLVKRTGEKVFLECVQDMDHENMFWYRQDPGLGLRLIYFSYDVKMKEKGDIPEGYSVSREKKERFSLILESASTNQTSMYLCASSLILPNQPQHFGDGTRLSIL.